This is a list of T cell receptor beta chains from one sample in a study of T-cell reconstitution after alpha-beta-depleted transplantation in children. TCRdb analysed the PCR reads with MiXCR anew, one entry per CDR3 protein. The sample shows approximately 220,000 distinct CDR3 sequences, approximately 19% of them seen only once. Source: PBMCs, mostly from graft donor cells, taken 360 days after TCRalphabeta/CD19-depleted stem cell transplant. The source of these receptors is a male patient under 10 years old who had a stem cell transplant for acute lymphoblastic leukemia, so the T cells may come from the graft donor. The CDR3 runs from the conserved cysteine through the conserved F or W. The D gene is left open where the match is weak. Size is omitted from some rows. Given values are once, few, many or a class for expanded clones.

clone size | J gene | V gene | D gene | CDR3 DNA | CDR3 protein
few | TRBJ2-1 | TRBV25-1 | - | TGTGCCAGCACGGGGAGCTCCTACAATGAGCAGTTCTTC | CASTGSSYNEQFF
few | TRBJ1-3 | TRBV7-9 | - | TGTGCCAGCAGACACGGGACGGCACAAAACACCATATATTTT | CASRHGTAQNTIYF
- | TRBJ2-3 | TRBV2 | TRBD1 | TGTGCCAGCAGCCCTGGGACAGCAAGCACAGATACGCAGTATTTT | CASSPGTASTDTQYF
few | TRBJ2-1 | TRBV7-9 | - | TGTGCCCCAGGGCACAATGAGCAGTTCTTC | CAPGHNEQFF
- | TRBJ1-5 | TRBV11-3 | TRBD1 | TGTGCCAGCAGCTCCGGACAGGGCCGCAATCAGCCCCAGCATTTT | CASSSGQGRNQPQHF
few | TRBJ2-7 | TRBV4-3 | - | TGCGCCAGCAGCGTCCTAGCTACTGGGGTATACGAGCAGTACTTC | CASSVLATGVYEQYF
few | TRBJ2-7 | TRBV20-1 | - | TGCAGTGCTAGAGCATACAGGGACGAGCAGTACTTC | CSARAYRDEQYF
few | TRBJ2-7 | TRBV5-1 | TRBD2 | TGCGCCAGCAGCTTCCAACGGGGCGGGAGACACGAGCAGTACTTC | CASSFQRGGRHEQYF
few | TRBJ2-5 | TRBV9 | - | TGTGCCAGCAGCGTAGGGACAGTTCCCCAAGAGACCCAGTACTTC | CASSVGTVPQETQYF
- | TRBJ1-1 | TRBV5-5 | TRBD1 | TGTGCCAGCAGCTGGAACCAGGGGGCTACCACTGAAGCTTTCTTT | CASSWNQGATTEAFF
- | TRBJ1-4 | TRBV12-3/TRBV12-4 | - | TGTGCCAGCACCTATAATGAAAAACTGTTTTTT | CASTYNEKLFF
- | TRBJ1-5 | TRBV20-1 | - | TGCAGTGCTATGTGGGGGCCCTTGAATCAGCCCCAGCATTTT | CSAMWGPLNQPQHF
few | TRBJ1-4 | TRBV7-8 | - | TGTGCCAGCAGTCTTAACAGGAGTCCAGCTAATGAAAAACTGTTTTTT | CASSLNRSPANEKLFF
- | TRBJ1-6 | TRBV5-5 | TRBD1 | TGTGCCAGCAGCTTTATACAGGGGACGCATAATTCACCCCTCCACTTT | CASSFIQGTHNSPLHF
- | TRBJ1-5 | TRBV6-1 | - | TGTGCCAGCAGTGAAGGGCGGACAGCCTATATCGGTCAGCCCCAGCATTTT | CASSEGRTAYIGQPQHF
few | TRBJ2-1 | TRBV20-1 | TRBD2 | TGCAGTGCTAGAGATAGGCTAGCGGGGTCCGAGTCCTACAATGAGCAGTTCTTC | CSARDRLAGSESYNEQFF
- | TRBJ1-5 | TRBV10-3 | - | TGTGCCATCAGTGAGTCTGCCTTTGGGAATCAGCCCCAGCATTTT | CAISESAFGNQPQHF
- | TRBJ2-1 | TRBV5-1 | - | TGCGCCAGCAGCTTGGCTGGACTATTTGGGGACAATGAGCAGTTCTTC | CASSLAGLFGDNEQFF
- | TRBJ1-1 | TRBV12-5 | - | TGTGCTAGTGCCCTCAGCTCTGGGGACACTGAAGCTTTCTTT | CASALSSGDTEAFF
few | TRBJ2-7 | TRBV7-2 | - | TGTGCCAGCAGCTTATTTTCGGGCGAGCAGTACTTC | CASSLFSGEQYF
- | TRBJ2-1 | TRBV7-2 | TRBD2 | TGTGCCAGCAGCAAAGAGACTAGCGCCCATGAGCAGTTCTTC | CASSKETSAHEQFF
- | TRBJ2-5 | TRBV20-1 | TRBD1 | TGCAGTGCTAGAGAGGGACAGGCTCGCGAGACCCAGTACTTC | CSAREGQARETQYF
few | TRBJ1-3 | TRBV11-2 | TRBD1 | TGTGCCAGCAGCCTAAGGACAGGGACTATCTCTGGAAACACCATATATTTT | CASSLRTGTISGNTIYF
few | TRBJ2-6 | TRBV24-1 | - | TGTGCCACCTTAAGCCAAACCAGCTCTGGGGCCAACGTCCTGACTTTC | CATLSQTSSGANVLTF
few | TRBJ1-1 | TRBV10-3 | TRBD1 | TGTGCCATCAGTTTTAACGAGGGGGCTGGGAACACTGAAGCTTTCTTT | CAISFNEGAGNTEAFF
- | TRBJ2-1 | TRBV3-1 | - | TGTGCCAGCAGCCAACCCCATGACAATGAGCAGTTCTTC | CASSQPHDNEQFF
- | TRBJ1-5 | TRBV5-1 | - | TGCGCCAGCCGGTGGGGGGTCGATCAGCCCCAGCATTTT | CASRWGVDQPQHF
- | TRBJ2-7 | TRBV3-1 | - | TGTGCCAGCAGCCTGTTCGACGGGACCTACGAGCAGTACTTC | CASSLFDGTYEQYF
- | TRBJ2-7 | TRBV10-2 | TRBD1 | TGCGCCAGCATCGGGACAGGGGGCCACGAGCAGTACTTC | CASIGTGGHEQYF
- | TRBJ2-5 | TRBV7-6 | TRBD2 | TGTGCCAGCAGCTTTGCCAGACTAGCGGGGAGAGAGACCCAGTACTTC | CASSFARLAGRETQYF
few | TRBJ1-3 | TRBV5-1 | - | TGCGCCAGCAGCTCATCAAAATGGACAGAATCCAGCGCGGGAAACACCATATATTTT | CASSSSKWTESSAGNTIYF
- | TRBJ1-5 | TRBV20-1 | - | TGCAGTGCTAGAGATCCGGGTGGGAAAAGCAATCAGCCCCAGCATTTT | CSARDPGGKSNQPQHF
- | TRBJ2-7 | TRBV20-1 | TRBD2 | TGCAGTGCTAGAGCGGGAGGCGTCTACGAGCAGTACTTC | CSARAGGVYEQYF
- | TRBJ2-1 | TRBV7-9 | TRBD2 | TGTGCCAGCAGCTTCTGGCCAGCGGGGGGTTACAATGAGCAGTTCTTC | CASSFWPAGGYNEQFF
few | TRBJ2-7 | TRBV20-1 | TRBD2 | TGCAGTGCCTCGGGAGGGGGACTAGGGAAGTACGAGCAGTACTTC | CSASGGGLGKYEQYF
- | TRBJ2-5 | TRBV14 | - | TGTGCCAGCAGCCAAGACGGGCGGCGTTACCAAGAGACCCAGTACTTC | CASSQDGRRYQETQYF
- | TRBJ2-1 | TRBV4-2 | TRBD2 | TGTGCCAGCAGCCACCCCGCCTACAGGGGTTCCGGGACTAGCGGGGCGTTTTTGGATGAGCAGTTCTTC | CASSHPAYRGSGTSGAFLDEQFF
- | TRBJ2-7 | TRBV7-2 | - | TGTGCCAGCAGCTTAGCGGGCGGAAACTCCTACGAGCAGTACTTC | CASSLAGGNSYEQYF
- | TRBJ1-1 | TRBV9 | - | TGTGCCAGCAGTCCCGGGACAAGGATGAACACTGAAGCTTTCTTT | CASSPGTRMNTEAFF
few | TRBJ1-2 | TRBV2 | - | TGTGCCAGCTACAGCCCAAACTATGGCTACACCTTC | CASYSPNYGYTF
few | TRBJ1-1 | TRBV12-3/TRBV12-4 | TRBD1 | TGTGCCAGCAGATTAGGACAGGCCCTGAGCACTGAAGCTTTCTTT | CASRLGQALSTEAFF
few | TRBJ2-2 | TRBV4-1 | TRBD2 | TGCGCCAGCAGCCAAGATACTGGACTAGCTGGGGTAACCGGGGAGCTGTTTTTT | CASSQDTGLAGVTGELFF
few | TRBJ1-5 | TRBV4-2 | - | TGTGCCAGCAGCCAAGATACAGGAGGGCTTAATCAGCCCCAGCATTTT | CASSQDTGGLNQPQHF
- | TRBJ2-7 | TRBV5-1 | TRBD1 | TGCGCCAGCAGCTCGACAGGGACATTAGTCTACGAGCAGTACTTC | CASSSTGTLVYEQYF
- | TRBJ2-7 | TRBV7-2 | - | TGTGCCAGCAGCCCAAGACGGTCTCCCTACGAGCAGTACTTC | CASSPRRSPYEQYF